The clone carrying this TCR beta chain was detected ten times or more. The sample comes from a study of T cells of healthy individuals. Each CDR3 protein is one row after TCRdb ran MiXCR on the 5' RACE reads. The table includes 75,000 to 95,000 distinct CDR3 sequences, approximately 4.8% detected once. This CDR3 has 18 residues. Trimming took 3 bases from V and 0 from J; bases not matched to a gene: 14. CDR1 is SGHRS, CDR2 YFSETQ, per germline. This receptor was obtained from a female donor in good health. The rearrangement joins TRBV5-1 to TRBJ2-5; 7 nucleotides match TRBD2. CDR3 DNA sequence: TGCGCCAGCAGCTCAAAAGCACCGGGACTACAGTACCAAGAGACCCAGTACTTC. The encoded protein is CASSSKAPGLQYQETQYF.